The next 5 T cell receptor beta chains were all read from a single sample in a study of blood T cell repertoires in COVID-19. The protocol was immunoSEQ multiplex PCR, while the TCRdb copy is restricted to in-frame clones and leaves out a portion. The data show 18,000 or so clones, approximately 91% seen once. Sequenced: peripheral blood. These receptors all stem from a man aged 40-49 years with active COVID-19.

V usage is TRBV27 and J usage is TRBJ2-1; 9 bases map to TRBD2. The germline V gene encodes CDR1 MNHEY and CDR2 SMNVEV (reference sequence). Unmatched junction bases numbered 5, after V lost 5 bases and J lost 3 bases. The CDR3 totals 15 residues. The CDR3 DNA reads as TGTGCCAGCAGTCCCACTAGCGGGTACTACAATGAGCAGTTCTTC. Amino acid sequence: CASSPTSGYYNEQFF.

The rearrangement uses TRBV18 and TRBJ2-5, with 7 bases matching TRBD1. With 9 bases clipped from V and 4 bases from J, the junction kept 26 bases outside the gene matches. Looked up from germline, CDR1 is KGHSH and CDR2 is LQKENI. The CDR3 runs to 19 residues. CDR3 bases: TGTGCCAGTTCGAACCTACCCACAGGGGACGTCTCATTTTTAGAGACCCAGTACTTC. The encoded protein is CASSNLPTGDVSFLETQYF.

The sample holds a few counts of this clone. For the CDR3, the DNA is TGTGCCAGCAGTCAGAGGGGGAAAGTTGCGGGCTACACCTTC. It is translated as CASSQRGKVAGYTF. The genes are TRBV7-9 and TRBJ1-2; D perhaps matches TRBD1 (6 bases). The CDR3 totals 14 residues. Trimming removed 6 bases from V and 8 bases from J, with 19 bases in between. The germline CDR1 and CDR2 sequences are SEHNR and FQNEAQ (reference sequence).

The genes are TRBV27 and TRBJ2-3, with D perhaps TRBD2 (7 bases). CDR1 and CDR2 from the germline V gene are MNHEY and SMNVEV (reference sequence). This CDR3 is built from 15 residues. Trimming removed 1 base from V and 6 bases from J, with 14 bases in between. The CDR3 DNA reads as TGTGCCAGCAGTTTATTCTGGACTAGGGGGGATACGCAGTATTTT. This translates into CASSLFWTRGDTQYF.

This chain connects TRBV19 to TRBJ1-5, with TRBD1 matching over 10 bases. The V segment lost 6 bases and the J segment 5 bases; nucleotides outside the gene matches: 7. CDR1 is LNHDA and CDR2 is SQIVND in the germline V gene (reference sequence). The CDR3 totals 15 residues. CDR3 sequence (DNA): TGTGCCAGTAGAGGGACAGGGGCTATGCATCAGCCCCAGCATTTT. The encoded protein is CASRGTGAMHQPQHF.